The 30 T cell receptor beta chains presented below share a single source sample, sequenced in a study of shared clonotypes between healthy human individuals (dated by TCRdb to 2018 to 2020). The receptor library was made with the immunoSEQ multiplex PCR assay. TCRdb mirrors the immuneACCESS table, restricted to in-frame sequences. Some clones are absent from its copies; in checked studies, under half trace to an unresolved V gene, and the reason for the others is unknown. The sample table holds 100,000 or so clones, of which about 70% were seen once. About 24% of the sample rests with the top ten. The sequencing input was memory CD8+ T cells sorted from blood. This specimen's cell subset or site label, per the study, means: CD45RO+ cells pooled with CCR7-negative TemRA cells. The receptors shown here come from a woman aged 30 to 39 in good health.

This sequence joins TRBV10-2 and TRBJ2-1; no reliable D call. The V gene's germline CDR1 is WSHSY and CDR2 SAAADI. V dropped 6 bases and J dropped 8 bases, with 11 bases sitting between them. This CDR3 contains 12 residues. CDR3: CASRDLSYEQFF. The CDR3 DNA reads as TGCGCCAGCAGGGATCTTTCCTATGAGCAGTTCTTC.

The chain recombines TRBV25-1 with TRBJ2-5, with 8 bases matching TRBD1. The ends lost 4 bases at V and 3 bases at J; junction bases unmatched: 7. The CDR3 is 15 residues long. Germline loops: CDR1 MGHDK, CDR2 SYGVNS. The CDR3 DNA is TGTGCCAGCAGTGCCCCGGACAGGGATGAAGAGACCCAGTACTTC. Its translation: CASSAPDRDEETQYF.

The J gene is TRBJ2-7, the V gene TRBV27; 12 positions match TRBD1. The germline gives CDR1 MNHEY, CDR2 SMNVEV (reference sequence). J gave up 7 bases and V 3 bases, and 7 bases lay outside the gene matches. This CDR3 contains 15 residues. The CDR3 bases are TGTGCCAGCAGTTTTGGGACAGGGGGCCTAGGGGAGCAGTACTTC. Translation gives CASSFGTGGLGEQYF.

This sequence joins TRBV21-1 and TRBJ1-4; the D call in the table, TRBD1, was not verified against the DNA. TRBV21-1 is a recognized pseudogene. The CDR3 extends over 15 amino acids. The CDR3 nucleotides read TGTGCCAGCAGCAAAGATATCGACAGGGGGGAAAAACTGTTTTTT. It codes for CASSKDIDRGEKLFF.

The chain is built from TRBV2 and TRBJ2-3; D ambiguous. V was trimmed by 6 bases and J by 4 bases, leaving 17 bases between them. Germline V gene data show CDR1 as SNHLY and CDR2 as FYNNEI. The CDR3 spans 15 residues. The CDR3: CASRTTTAVADTQYF. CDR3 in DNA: TGTGCCAGCAGAACCACGACCGCAGTGGCAGATACGCAGTATTTT.

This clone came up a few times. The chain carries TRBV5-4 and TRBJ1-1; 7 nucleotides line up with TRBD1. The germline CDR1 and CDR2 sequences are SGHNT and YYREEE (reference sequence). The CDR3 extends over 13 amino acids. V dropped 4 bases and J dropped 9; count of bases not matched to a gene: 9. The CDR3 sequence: CASSPGGGTQAFF. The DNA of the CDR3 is TGTGCCAGCAGCCCAGGGGGAGGGACCCAAGCTTTCTTT.

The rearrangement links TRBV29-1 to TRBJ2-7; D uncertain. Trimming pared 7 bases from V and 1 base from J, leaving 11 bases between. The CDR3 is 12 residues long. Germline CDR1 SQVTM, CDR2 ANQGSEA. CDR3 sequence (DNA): TGCAGCGCCCAACCCAATTCCTACGAGCAGTACTTC. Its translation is CSAQPNSYEQYF.

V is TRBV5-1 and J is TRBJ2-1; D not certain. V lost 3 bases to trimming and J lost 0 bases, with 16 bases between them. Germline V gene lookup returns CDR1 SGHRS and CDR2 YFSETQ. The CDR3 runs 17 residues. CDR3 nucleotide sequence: TGCGCCAGCAGCTCAATAACAGTTCATCACTCCTACAATGAGCAGTTCTTC. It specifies CASSSITVHHSYNEQFF.

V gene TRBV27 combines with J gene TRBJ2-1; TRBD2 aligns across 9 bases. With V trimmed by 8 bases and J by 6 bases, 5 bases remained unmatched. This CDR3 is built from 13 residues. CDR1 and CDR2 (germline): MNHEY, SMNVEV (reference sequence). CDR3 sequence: CASVASGTNEQFF. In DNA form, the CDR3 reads TGTGCCAGCGTGGCTAGCGGGACCAATGAGCAGTTCTTC.

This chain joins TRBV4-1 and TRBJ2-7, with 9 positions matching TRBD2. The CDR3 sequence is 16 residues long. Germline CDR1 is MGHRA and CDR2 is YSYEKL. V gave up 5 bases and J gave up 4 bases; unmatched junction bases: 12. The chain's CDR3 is CASSRGYSGSIYEQYF. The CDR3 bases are TGCGCCAGCAGCAGGGGGTATAGCGGGAGTATATACGAGCAGTACTTC.

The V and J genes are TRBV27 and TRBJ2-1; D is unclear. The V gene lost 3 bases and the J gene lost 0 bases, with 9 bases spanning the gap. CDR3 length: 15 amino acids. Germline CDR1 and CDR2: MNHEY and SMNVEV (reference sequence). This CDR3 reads CASSFGQSSYNEQFF. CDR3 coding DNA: TGTGCCAGCAGTTTTGGGCAGAGCTCCTACAATGAGCAGTTCTTC.

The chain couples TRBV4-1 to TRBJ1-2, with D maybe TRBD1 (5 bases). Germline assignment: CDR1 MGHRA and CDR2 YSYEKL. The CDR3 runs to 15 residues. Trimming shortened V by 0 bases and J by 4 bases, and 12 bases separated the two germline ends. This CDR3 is CASSQEIRVPYGYTF. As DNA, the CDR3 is TGCGCCAGCAGCCAAGAAATCAGGGTCCCCTATGGCTACACCTTC.

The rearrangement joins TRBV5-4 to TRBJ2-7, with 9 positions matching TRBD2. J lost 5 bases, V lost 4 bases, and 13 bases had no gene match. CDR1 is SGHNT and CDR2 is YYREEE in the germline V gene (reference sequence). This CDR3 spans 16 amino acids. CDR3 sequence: CASSQIIGTSSHEQYF. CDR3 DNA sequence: TGTGCCAGCAGCCAAATCATAGGGACTAGCAGCCACGAGCAGTACTTC. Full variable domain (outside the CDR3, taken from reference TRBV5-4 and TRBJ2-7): ETGVTQSPTHLIKTRGQQVTLRCSSQSGHNTVSWYQQALGQGPQFIFQYYREEENGRGNFPPRFSGLQFPNYSSELNVNALELDDSALYLCASSQIIGTSSHEQYFGPGTRLTVT.

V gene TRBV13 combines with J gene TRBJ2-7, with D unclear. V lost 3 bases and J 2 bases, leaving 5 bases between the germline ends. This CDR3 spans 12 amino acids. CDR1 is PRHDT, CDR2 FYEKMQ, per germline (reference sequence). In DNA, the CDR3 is TGTGCCAGCAGCTTTGGAACCTACGAGCAGTACTTC. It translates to CASSFGTYEQYF.

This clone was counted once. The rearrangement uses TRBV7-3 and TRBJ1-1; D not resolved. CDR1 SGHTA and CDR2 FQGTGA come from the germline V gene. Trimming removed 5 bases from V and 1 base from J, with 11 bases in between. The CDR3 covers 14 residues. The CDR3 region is CASSQIAGNTEAFF. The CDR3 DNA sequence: TGTGCCAGCAGCCAGATCGCGGGGAACACTGAAGCTTTCTTT.

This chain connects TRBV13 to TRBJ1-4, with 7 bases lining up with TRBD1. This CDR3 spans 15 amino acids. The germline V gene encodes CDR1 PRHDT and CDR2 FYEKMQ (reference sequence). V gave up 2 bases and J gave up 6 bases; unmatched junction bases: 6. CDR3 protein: CASSLPPGGDEKLFF. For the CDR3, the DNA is TGTGCCAGCAGCTTACCCCCAGGGGGGGATGAAAAACTGTTTTTT.

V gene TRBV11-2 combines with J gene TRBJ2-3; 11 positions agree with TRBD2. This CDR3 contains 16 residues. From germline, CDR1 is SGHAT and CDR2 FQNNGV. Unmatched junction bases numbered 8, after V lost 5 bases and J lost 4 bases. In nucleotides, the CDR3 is TGTGCCAGCAGCGCCACACTAGCGGGAGAGTCAGATACGCAGTATTTT. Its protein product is CASSATLAGESDTQYF.

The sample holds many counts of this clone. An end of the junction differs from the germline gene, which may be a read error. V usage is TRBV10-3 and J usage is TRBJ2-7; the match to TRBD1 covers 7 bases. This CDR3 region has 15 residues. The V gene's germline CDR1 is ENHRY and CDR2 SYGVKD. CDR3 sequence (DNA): TGTGCCATCAGACAGGGGCCCTCAAAACCCTACGGGCAGTACTTC. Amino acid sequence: CAIRQGPSKPYGQYF.

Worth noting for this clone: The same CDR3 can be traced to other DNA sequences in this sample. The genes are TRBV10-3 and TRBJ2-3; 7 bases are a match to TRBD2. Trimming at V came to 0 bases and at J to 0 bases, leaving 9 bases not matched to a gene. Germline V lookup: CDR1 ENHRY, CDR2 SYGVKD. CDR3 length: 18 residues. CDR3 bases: TGTGCCATCAGTGAGTCGACTCGGTCTAGCGGAAGCACAGATACGCAGTATTTT. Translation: CAISESTRSSGSTDTQYF.

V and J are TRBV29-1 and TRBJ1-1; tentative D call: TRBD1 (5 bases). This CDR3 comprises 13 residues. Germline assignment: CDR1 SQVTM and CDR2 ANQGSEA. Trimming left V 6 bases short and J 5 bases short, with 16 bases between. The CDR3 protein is CSVRGSAGTEAFF. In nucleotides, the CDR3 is TGCAGCGTCCGGGGGTCCGCGGGGACTGAAGCTTTCTTT.

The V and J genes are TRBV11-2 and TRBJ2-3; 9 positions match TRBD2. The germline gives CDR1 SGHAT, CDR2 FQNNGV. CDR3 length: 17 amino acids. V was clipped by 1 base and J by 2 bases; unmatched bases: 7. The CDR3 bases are TGTGCCAGCAGCTTAGGTTTCGGCGGGAGGGTCACAGATACGCAGTATTTT. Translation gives CASSLGFGGRVTDTQYF.

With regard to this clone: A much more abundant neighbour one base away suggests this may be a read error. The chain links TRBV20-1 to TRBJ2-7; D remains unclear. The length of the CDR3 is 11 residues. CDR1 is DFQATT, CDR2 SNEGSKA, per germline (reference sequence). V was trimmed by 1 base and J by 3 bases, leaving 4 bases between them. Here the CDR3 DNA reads TGCAGTGCTAGAGGGGACTACGAGCAGTACTTC. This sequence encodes CSARGDYEQYF.

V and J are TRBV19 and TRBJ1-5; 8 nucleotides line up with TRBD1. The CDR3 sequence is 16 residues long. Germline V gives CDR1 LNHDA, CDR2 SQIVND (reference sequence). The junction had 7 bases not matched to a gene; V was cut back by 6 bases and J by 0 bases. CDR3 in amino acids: CASSDGTGYSNQPQHF. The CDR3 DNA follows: TGTGCCAGTAGCGATGGGACAGGTTATAGCAATCAGCCCCAGCATTTT.

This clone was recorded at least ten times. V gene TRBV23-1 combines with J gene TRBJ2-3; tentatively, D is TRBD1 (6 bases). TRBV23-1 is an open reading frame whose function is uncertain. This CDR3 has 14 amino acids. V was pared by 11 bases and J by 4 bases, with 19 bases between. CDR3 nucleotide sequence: TGCGCCCGACTCTTGCCCAGGGGCCCAGATACGCAGTATTTT. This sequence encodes CARLLPRGPDTQYF.

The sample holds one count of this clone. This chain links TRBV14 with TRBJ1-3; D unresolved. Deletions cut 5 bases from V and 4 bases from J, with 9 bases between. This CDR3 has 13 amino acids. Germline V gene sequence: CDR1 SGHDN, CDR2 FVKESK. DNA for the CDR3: TGTGCCAGCAGCAAGGGTGGAGGAAACACCATATATTTT. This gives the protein CASSKGGGNTIYF.

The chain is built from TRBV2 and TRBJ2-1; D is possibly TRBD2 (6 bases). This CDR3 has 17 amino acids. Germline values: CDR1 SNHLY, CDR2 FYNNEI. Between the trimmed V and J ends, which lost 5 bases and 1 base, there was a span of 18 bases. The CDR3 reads CASSPFFGDLSYNEQFF. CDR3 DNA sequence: TGTGCCAGCAGTCCTTTCTTTGGGGACTTGTCCTACAATGAGCAGTTCTTC.

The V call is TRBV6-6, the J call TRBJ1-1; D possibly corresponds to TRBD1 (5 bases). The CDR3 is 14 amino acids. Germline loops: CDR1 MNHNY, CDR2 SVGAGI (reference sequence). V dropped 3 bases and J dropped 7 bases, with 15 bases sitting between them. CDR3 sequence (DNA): TGTGCCAGCAGTTATGGTACGGGGCTGGTTGAAGCTTTCTTT. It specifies CASSYGTGLVEAFF.

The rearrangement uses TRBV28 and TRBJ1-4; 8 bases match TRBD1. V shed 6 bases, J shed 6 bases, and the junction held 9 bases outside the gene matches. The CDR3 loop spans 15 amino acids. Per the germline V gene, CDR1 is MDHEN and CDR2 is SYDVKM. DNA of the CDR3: TGTGCCAGCAGAACCTCAGGGGGCTCTTATGAAAAACTGTTTTTT. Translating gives CASRTSGGSYEKLFF.

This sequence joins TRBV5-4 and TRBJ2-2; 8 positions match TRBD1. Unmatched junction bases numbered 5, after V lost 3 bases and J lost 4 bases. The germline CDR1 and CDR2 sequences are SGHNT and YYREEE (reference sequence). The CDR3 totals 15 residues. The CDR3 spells CASSYRQGRTGELFF. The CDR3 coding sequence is TGTGCCAGCAGCTACCGACAGGGGCGCACCGGGGAGCTGTTTTTT.

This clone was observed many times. CDR3 residues: CASSEGQTNTEAFF. The CDR3 coding sequence is TGTGCCAGCAGCGAGGGACAAACGAACACTGAAGCTTTCTTT. The chain employs TRBV7-9 and TRBJ1-1; the D gene is possibly TRBD1 (6 bases). Trimming stripped 5 bases from V and 1 base from J, with 11 bases between. In germline, CDR1 is SEHNR, CDR2 FQNEAQ (reference sequence). This CDR3 is built from 14 residues.